Below are 20 T cell receptor beta chains sequenced from a single sample in a study of sequential checkpoint blockade in melanoma. The data were produced by immunoSEQ multiplex PCR, yet TCRdb's version contains in-frame clones alone and is incomplete. The sample records fewer than 20,000 clones, 72% being singletons. The sample's treatment: randomized to nivolumab then ipilimumab (arm A) or the reverse (arm B). The input for sequencing was CD8+ T cells sorted from blood (inferred from file names), taken from a patient given nivolumab and ipilimumab in sequence. The origin of the receptors is a human donor with melanoma.

V gene TRBV7-9 combines with J gene TRBJ1-1; 7 bases map to TRBD1. The germline gives CDR1 SEHNR, CDR2 FQNEAQ (reference sequence). The junction had 8 bases not matched to a gene; V was cut back by 8 bases and J by 8 bases. This CDR3 is 12 amino acids long. CDR3 in amino acids: CASCTGALEAFF. The CDR3 DNA reads as TGTGCCAGCTGTACAGGGGCTCTCGAAGCTTTCTTT.

The rearrangement uses TRBV29-1 and TRBJ1-4; weak D call: TRBD1 (5 bases). The CDR3 contains 12 residues. The V and J ends lost 6 bases and 8 bases respectively, with 13 bases between them. CDR1 and CDR2 (germline): SQVTM, ANQGSEA. The CDR3 region is CSVDDSGEKLFF. The CDR3 region has the DNA TGCAGCGTCGATGACTCAGGGGAAAAACTGTTTTTT.

This clone was counted only a few times. V and J are TRBV10-3 and TRBJ1-5; D is perhaps TRBD1 (5 bases). Germline-derived CDR1 and CDR2 are ENHRY and SYGVKD. Trimming removed 11 bases from V and 4 bases from J, with 24 bases in between. CDR3 length equals 16 residues. The CDR3 bases are TGTGCCCCACAAAGGGACGGGATGGGGGGGAATCAGCCCCAGCATTTT. Protein: CAPQRDGMGGNQPQHF.

V usage is TRBV9 and J usage is TRBJ1-1; no definite D call. The germline V gene encodes CDR1 SGDLS and CDR2 YYNGEE. The CDR3 totals 19 residues. Trimming left V 5 bases short and J 0 bases short, with 26 bases between. The CDR3 bases are TGTGCCAGCAGTCACAGAGGGAGTCCGGAGGCGGGTATGAACACTGAAGCTTTCTTT. Protein sequence: CASSHRGSPEAGMNTEAFF.

CDR3 nucleotide sequence: TGTGCCAGCAGCTTAGTCCAGGGCGGCACTGAAGCTTTCTTT. It codes for CASSLVQGGTEAFF. This chain uses TRBV5-5 with TRBJ1-1, with D perhaps matching TRBD1 (5 bases). V was clipped by 2 bases and J by 4 bases, with 12 bases between them. The CDR3 has 14 amino acids. From germline, CDR1 is SGHKS and CDR2 YYEKEE (reference sequence).

V and J are TRBV6-6 and TRBJ1-5, with D maybe TRBD1 (5 bases). V was pared by 7 bases and J by 6 bases, with 13 bases between. This CDR3 is built from 13 residues. Germline V gene data show CDR1 as MNHNY and CDR2 as SVGAGI (reference sequence). This CDR3 reads CASKGRASQPQHF. For the CDR3, the DNA is TGTGCCAGCAAGGGGAGGGCCAGTCAGCCCCAGCATTTT.

This clone has a handful of counts. The germline gene is not matched at one end of the junction; a read error may be the cause. V is TRBV4-1 and J is TRBJ1-2, with D perhaps TRBD1 (6 bases). The CDR3 contains 15 residues. In germline, CDR1 is MGHRA, CDR2 YSYEKL. As DNA, the CDR3 is TGTGCCAGCAGCCCCGTCGGGGGGCGCGACTATGGCTACACCTTC. Translating it yields CASSPVGGRDYGYTF.

The CDR3 loop is CASSRNRDSNEKLFF. In DNA, the CDR3 is TGTGCCAGCAGCCGCAACCGGGACAGCAATGAAAAACTGTTTTTT. This rearrangement joins TRBV4-2 to TRBJ1-4, with 7 bases lining up with TRBD1. CDR3 length: 15 residues. From germline, CDR1 is LGHNA and CDR2 YNFKEQ. The trim removed 4 bases at V and 5 bases at J, leaving 7 bases unmatched.

This clone has more than one count but fewer than ten. The rearrangement links TRBV19 to TRBJ1-2; 8 nucleotides agree with TRBD1. V was pared by 1 base and J by 8 bases, with 3 bases of the junction left unmatched. The CDR3 runs 13 residues. Germline loops: CDR1 LNHDA, CDR2 SQIVND (reference sequence). The CDR3 DNA reads TGTGCCAGTAGTATAGGGACAGGGAACGGCTACACCTTC. Its protein product is CASSIGTGNGYTF.

The chain couples TRBV19 to TRBJ1-5; maybe TRBD1 (5 bases). From germline, CDR1 is LNHDA and CDR2 SQIVND (reference sequence). This CDR3 has 14 residues. The V end lost 7 bases, the J end lost 6 bases, and 16 bases lay between the germline ends. CDR3 region: CASIRPGDSQPQHF. As DNA, the CDR3 is TGTGCCAGTATCAGACCGGGGGACTCTCAGCCCCAGCATTTT.

The gene calls are TRBV7-8 and TRBJ2-6; 12 bases match TRBD2. Germline CDR1 is SGHVS and CDR2 is FQNEAQ. The junction had 7 bases not matched to a gene; V was cut back by 7 bases and J by 3 bases. The CDR3 sequence is 17 residues long. The CDR3 DNA sequence: TGTGCCAGCAAAAGACTAGCGGGAGACGGTGGGGCCAACGTCCTGACTTTC. Translated: CASKRLAGDGGANVLTF.

The V call is TRBV6-1, the J call TRBJ2-7, with 12 nucleotides matching TRBD1. CDR1 is MNHNS, CDR2 SASEGT, per germline. The CDR3 has 14 residues. After removal of 7 bases from V and 2 bases from J, the junction contained 3 bases not matched to a gene. CDR3 sequence (DNA): TGTGCCAGCATGGGACAGGGGGCCCCCTACGAGCAGTACTTC. This translates into CASMGQGAPYEQYF.

The V and J genes are TRBV19 and TRBJ1-1; no clear D gene. The length of the CDR3 is 12 residues. Germline CDR1 is LNHDA and CDR2 is SQIVND (reference sequence). V lost 3 bases, J lost 7 bases, and 9 bases lay in between. CDR3 DNA: TGTGCCAGTAGTATGGGAGGTGGTGAAGCTTTCTTT. Translation gives CASSMGGGEAFF. Together with reference TRBV19 and TRBJ1-1, the CDR3 gives the full variable domain: DGGITQSPKYLFRKEGQNVTLSCEQNLNHDAMYWYRQDPGQGLRLIYYSQIVNDFQKGDIAEGYSVSREKKESFPLTVTSAQKNPTAFYLCASSMGGGEAFFGQGTRLTVV.

This chain connects TRBV9 to TRBJ2-5, with 7 nucleotides matching TRBD1. The J call could be wrong; TRBJ2-7 is a better fit for the DNA end. Germline V gene data show CDR1 as SGDLS and CDR2 as YYNGEE. CDR3 length equals 14 residues. CDR3 coding DNA: TGTGCCAGCAGCGGAACAGGGGCCACCTACGAGCAGTACTTC. As protein: CASSGTGATYEQYF.

V and J are TRBV7-8 and TRBJ2-7; a possible D gene is TRBD2 (6 bases). The CDR3 is made up of 14 amino acids. V was shortened by 1 base and J by 4 bases, with 11 bases between the two germline ends. Germline CDR1 and CDR2: SGHVS and FQNEAQ. The CDR3: CASSLVLRGYEQYF. Here the CDR3 DNA reads TGTGCCAGCAGCTTAGTCTTGCGGGGATACGAGCAGTACTTC.

This clone was recorded once. The rearrangement joins TRBV6-1 to TRBJ2-7, with D possibly TRBD1 on 5 matching bases. Trimming removed 8 bases at V and 2 bases at J, with 7 bases between. CDR1 is MNHNS, CDR2 SASEGT, per germline. The CDR3 is made up of 11 amino acids. Written as DNA, the CDR3 is TGTGCCAGCGACAGCCCCTACGAGCAGTACTTC. Its translation: CASDSPYEQYF.

A remark on this clone: At the DNA level, this CDR3 is encoded by other sequences in the same sample as well. The rearrangement links TRBV9 to TRBJ1-1; D is possibly TRBD1 (6 bases). Trimming shortened V by 0 bases and J by 0 bases, and 9 bases separated the two germline ends. CDR1 SGDLS and CDR2 YYNGEE come from the germline V gene. CDR3 length: 15 amino acids. CDR3 nucleotides: TGTGCCAGCAGCGTAGGGGGACAACTGAACACTGAAGCTTTCTTT. Translating it yields CASSVGGQLNTEAFF.

V is TRBV11-3 and J is TRBJ2-7; 7 bases line up with TRBD2. With 5 bases clipped from V and 7 bases from J, the junction kept 11 bases outside the gene matches. CDR3 size: 14 residues. Germline V gives CDR1 SGHNT, CDR2 YENEEA. CDR3 loop: CASSNWDYSLEQYF. The CDR3, as DNA: TGTGCCAGCAGCAACTGGGACTACTCTTTAGAGCAGTACTTC.

CDR3: CASSPPGTYSGNTIYF. The CDR3 DNA sequence: TGTGCCAGCAGCCCCCCGGGGACATACTCTGGAAACACCATATATTTT. The genes are TRBV28 and TRBJ1-3, with D possibly TRBD1 on 6 matching bases. V lost 6 bases and J lost 0, with 15 bases in between. CDR1 MDHEN and CDR2 SYDVKM come from the germline V gene. The CDR3 has 16 residues. Variable domain in full (rest from reference TRBV28 and TRBJ1-3): DVKVTQSSRYLVKRTGEKVFLECVQDMDHENMFWYRQDPGLGLRLIYFSYDVKMKEKGDIPEGYSVSREKKERFSLILESASTNQTSMYLCASSPPGTYSGNTIYFGEGSWLTVV.

As to this clone: A single base is all that separates this from a far larger clone, so a read error is likely. The J gene is TRBJ1-2, the V gene TRBV19; 7 bases align to TRBD1. CDR1 is LNHDA and CDR2 is SQIVND in the germline V gene (reference sequence). J lost 3 bases, V lost 4 bases, and 5 bases had no gene match. The CDR3 spans 14 residues. The chain's CDR3 is CASSKGQLHYGYTF. In DNA form, the CDR3 reads TGTGCCAGTAGTAAGGGACAGCTTCACTATGGCTACACCTTC.